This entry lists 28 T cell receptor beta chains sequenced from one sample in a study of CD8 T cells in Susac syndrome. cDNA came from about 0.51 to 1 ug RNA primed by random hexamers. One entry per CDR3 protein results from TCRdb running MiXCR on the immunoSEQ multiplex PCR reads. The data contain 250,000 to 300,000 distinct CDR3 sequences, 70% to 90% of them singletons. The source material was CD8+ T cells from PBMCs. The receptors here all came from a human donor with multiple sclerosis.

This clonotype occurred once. CDR3 residues: CSAREPSRTSGLPWTQYF. The CDR3, as DNA: TGCAGTGCTAGAGAGCCCTCCCGGACTAGCGGTCTTCCATGGACCCAGTACTTC. The chain joins TRBV20-1 to TRBJ2-5, with 10 positions matching TRBD2. V was pared by 0 bases and J by 7 bases, with 17 bases of the junction left unmatched. The CDR3 has 18 amino acids. Germline CDR1 is DFQATT and CDR2 is SNEGSKA (reference sequence).

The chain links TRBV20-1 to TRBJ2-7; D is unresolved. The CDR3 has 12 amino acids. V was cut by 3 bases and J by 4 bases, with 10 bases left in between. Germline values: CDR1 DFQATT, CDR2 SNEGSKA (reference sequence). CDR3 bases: TGCAGTGCTAGTACCCGGCCTTACGAGCAGTACTTC. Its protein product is CSASTRPYEQYF.

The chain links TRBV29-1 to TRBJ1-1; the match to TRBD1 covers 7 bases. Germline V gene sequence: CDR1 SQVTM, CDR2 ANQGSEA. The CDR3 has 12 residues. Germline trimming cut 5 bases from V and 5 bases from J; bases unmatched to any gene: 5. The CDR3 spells CSVKRDRTEAFF. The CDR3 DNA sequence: TGCAGCGTTAAAAGGGACAGAACTGAAGCTTTCTTT.

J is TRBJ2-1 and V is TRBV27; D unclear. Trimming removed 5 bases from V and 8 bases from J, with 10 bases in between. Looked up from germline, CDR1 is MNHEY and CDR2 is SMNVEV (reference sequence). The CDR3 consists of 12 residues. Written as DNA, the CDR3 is TGTGCCAGCAGTAAACCCCAGGATGAGCAGTTCTTC. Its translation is CASSKPQDEQFF.

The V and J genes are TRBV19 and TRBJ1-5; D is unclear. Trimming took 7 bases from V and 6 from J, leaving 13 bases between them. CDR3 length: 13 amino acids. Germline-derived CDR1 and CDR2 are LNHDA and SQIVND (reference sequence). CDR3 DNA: TGTGCCAGTAAACCGTCTGGGGTTCAGCCCCAGCATTTT. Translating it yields CASKPSGVQPQHF. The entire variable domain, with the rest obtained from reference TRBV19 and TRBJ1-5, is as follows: DGGITQSPKYLFRKEGQNVTLSCEQNLNHDAMYWYRQDPGQGLRLIYYSQIVNDFQKGDIAEGYSVSREKKESFPLTVTSAQKNPTAFYLCASKPSGVQPQHFGDGTRLSIL.

CDR3 amino acids: CASSLDTGLAGARDTQYF. The CDR3 DNA reads as TGTGCCAGCAGTCTAGACACAGGACTAGCGGGAGCGAGAGATACGCAGTATTTT. The J gene is TRBJ2-3, the V gene TRBV6-1; 13 bases fit TRBD2. This CDR3 comprises 18 residues. The trim removed 5 bases at V and 5 bases at J, leaving 13 bases unmatched. Germline assignment: CDR1 MNHNS and CDR2 SASEGT.

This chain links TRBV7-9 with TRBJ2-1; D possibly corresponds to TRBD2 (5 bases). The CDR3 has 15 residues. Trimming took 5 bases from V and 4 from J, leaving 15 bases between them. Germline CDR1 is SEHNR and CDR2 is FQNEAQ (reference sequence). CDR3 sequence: CASSTPLAEYNEQFF. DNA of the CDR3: TGTGCCAGCAGCACCCCCCTAGCCGAGTACAATGAGCAGTTCTTC. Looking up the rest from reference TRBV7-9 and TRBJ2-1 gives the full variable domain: DTGVSQNPRHKITKRGQNVTFRCDPISEHNRLYWYRQTLGQGPEFLTYFQNEAQLEKSRLLSDRFSAERPKGSFSTLEIQRTEQGDSAMYLCASSTPLAEYNEQFFGPGTRLTVL.

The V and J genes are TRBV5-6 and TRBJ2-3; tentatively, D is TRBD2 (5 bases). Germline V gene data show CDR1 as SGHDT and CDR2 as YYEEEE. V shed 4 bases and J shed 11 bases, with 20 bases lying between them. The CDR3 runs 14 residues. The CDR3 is CASSLFLGEPGQYF. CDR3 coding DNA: TGTGCCAGCAGCCTGTTTCTTGGGGAGCCGGGGCAGTATTTT. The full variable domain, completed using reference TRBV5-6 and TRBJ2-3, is DAGVTQSPTHLIKTRGQQVTLRCSPKSGHDTVSWYQQALGQGPQFIFQYYEEEERQRGNFPDRFSGHQFPNYSSELNVNALLLGDSALYLCASSLFLGEPGQYFGPGTRLTVL.

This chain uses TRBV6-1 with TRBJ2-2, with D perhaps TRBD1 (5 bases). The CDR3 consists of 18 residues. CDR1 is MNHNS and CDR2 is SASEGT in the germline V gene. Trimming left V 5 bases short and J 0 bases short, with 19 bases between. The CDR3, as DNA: TGTGCCAGCAGTACCCCGGGCCGTGGGGCCCCGAACACCGGGGAGCTGTTTTTT. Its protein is CASSTPGRGAPNTGELFF.

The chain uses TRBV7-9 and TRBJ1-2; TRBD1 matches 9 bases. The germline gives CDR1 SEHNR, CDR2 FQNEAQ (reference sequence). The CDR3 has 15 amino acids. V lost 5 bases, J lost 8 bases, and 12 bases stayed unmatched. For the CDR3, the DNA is TGTGCCAGCAGCCGACCGGGACAGGGTGAGAAGGGCTACACCTTC. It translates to CASSRPGQGEKGYTF.

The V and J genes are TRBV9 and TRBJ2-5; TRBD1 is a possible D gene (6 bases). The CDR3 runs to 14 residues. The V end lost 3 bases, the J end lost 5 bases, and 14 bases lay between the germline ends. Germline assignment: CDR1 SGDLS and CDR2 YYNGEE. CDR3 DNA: TGTGCCAGCAGCGCCGCAGGGGCCGGGGAGACCCAGTACTTC. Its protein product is CASSAAGAGETQYF.

The DNA for the CDR3 is TGTGCCAGCCCCCTTAGGGGGGGGCATGCCACCGGGGAGCTGTTTTTT. This sequence encodes CASPLRGGHATGELFF. The V and J genes are TRBV7-9 and TRBJ2-2, with a possible D match to TRBD2 (7 bases). This CDR3 contains 16 residues. Per the germline V gene, CDR1 is SEHNR and CDR2 is FQNEAQ (reference sequence). V was cut by 8 bases and J by 4 bases, with 20 bases left in between.

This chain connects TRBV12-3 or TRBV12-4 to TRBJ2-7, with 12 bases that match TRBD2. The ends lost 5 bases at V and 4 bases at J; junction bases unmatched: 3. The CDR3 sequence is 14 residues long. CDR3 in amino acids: CASSRLAGVYEQYF. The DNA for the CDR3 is TGTGCCAGCAGTCGACTAGCGGGAGTATACGAGCAGTACTTC.

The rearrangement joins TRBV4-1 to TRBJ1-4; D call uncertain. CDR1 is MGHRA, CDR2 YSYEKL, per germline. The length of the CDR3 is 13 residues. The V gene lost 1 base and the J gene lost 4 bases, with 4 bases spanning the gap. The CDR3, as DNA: TGCGCCAGCAGCCAAGGCGGTAATGAAAAACTGTTTTTT. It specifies CASSQGGNEKLFF.

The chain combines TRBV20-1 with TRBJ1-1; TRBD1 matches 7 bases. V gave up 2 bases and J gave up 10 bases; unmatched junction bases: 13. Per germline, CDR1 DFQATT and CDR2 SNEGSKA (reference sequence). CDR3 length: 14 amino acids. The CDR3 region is CSARPAGRGQVAFF. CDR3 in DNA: TGCAGTGCTAGACCGGCCGGGAGGGGGCAAGTAGCTTTCTTT.

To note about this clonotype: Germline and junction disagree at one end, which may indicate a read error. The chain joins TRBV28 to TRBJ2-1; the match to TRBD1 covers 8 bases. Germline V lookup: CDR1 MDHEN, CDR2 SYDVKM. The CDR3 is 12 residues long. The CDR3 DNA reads TGTGCCAGCAGTTTAGGGGCCGGGACAGGAAGCTTC. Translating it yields CASSLGAGTGSF.

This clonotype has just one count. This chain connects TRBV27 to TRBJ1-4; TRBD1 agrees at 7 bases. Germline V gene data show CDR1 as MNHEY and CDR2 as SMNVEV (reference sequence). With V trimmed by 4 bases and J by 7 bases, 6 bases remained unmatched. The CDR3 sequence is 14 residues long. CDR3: CASSSTGQTEKLFF. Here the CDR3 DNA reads TGTGCCAGCAGTTCGACAGGGCAAACTGAAAAACTGTTTTTT.

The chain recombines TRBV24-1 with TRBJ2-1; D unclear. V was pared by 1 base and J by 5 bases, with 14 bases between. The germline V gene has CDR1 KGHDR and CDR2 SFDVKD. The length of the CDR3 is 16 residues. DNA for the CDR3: TGTGCCACCAGTGATTTTTTAGGTTTTGGAGACAATGAGCAGTTCTTC. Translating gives CATSDFLGFGDNEQFF.

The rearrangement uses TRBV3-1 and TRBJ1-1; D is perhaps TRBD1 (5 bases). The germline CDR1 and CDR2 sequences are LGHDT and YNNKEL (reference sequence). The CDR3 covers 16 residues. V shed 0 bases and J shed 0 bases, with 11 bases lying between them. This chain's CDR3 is CASSQDMGVMNTEAFF. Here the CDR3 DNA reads TGTGCCAGCAGCCAAGATATGGGGGTTATGAACACTGAAGCTTTCTTT.

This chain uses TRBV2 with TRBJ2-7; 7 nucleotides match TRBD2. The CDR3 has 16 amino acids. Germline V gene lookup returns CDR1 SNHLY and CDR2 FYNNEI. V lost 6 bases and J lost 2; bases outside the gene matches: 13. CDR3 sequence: CASRQTSGVGTYEQYF. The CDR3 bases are TGTGCCAGCAGACAAACAAGCGGGGTGGGAACCTACGAGCAGTACTTC. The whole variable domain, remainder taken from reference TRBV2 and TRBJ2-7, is EPEVTQTPSHQVTQMGQEVILRCVPISNHLYFYWYRQILGQKVEFLVSFYNNEISEKSEIFDDQFSVERPDGSNFTLKIRSTKLEDSAMYFCASRQTSGVGTYEQYFGPGTRLTVT.

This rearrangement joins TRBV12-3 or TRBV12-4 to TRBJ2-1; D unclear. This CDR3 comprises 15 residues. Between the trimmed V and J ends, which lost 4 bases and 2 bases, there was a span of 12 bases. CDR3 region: CASSYSQSPYNEQFF. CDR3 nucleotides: TGTGCCAGCAGTTATAGCCAAAGCCCCTACAATGAGCAGTTCTTC.

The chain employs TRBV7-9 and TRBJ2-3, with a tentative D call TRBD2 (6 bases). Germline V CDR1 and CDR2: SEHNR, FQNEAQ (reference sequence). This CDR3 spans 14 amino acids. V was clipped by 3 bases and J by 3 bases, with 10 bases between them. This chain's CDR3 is CASSFGSGTDTQYF. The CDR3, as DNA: TGTGCCAGCAGCTTCGGGAGCGGTACAGATACGCAGTATTTT.

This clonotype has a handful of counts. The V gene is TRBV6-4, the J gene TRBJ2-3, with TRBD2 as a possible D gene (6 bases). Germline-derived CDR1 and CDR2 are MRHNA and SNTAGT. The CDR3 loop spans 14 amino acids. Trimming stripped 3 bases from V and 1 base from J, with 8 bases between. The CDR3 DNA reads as TGTGCCAGCAGTGAGCGGGGAGGCACAGATACGCAGTATTTT. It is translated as CASSERGGTDTQYF.

As DNA, the CDR3 is TGTGCCAGAGGTCGGACTAGCGGGCCCGCCTACGAGCAGTACTTC. This gives the protein CARGRTSGPAYEQYF. The gene calls are TRBV2 and TRBJ2-7; 11 bases fit TRBD2. The V and J ends lost 9 bases and 2 bases, in that order; junction bases with no gene match: 9. Germline CDR1 and CDR2: SNHLY and FYNNEI. This CDR3 has 15 residues.

In nucleotides, the CDR3 is TGTGCCAGCAGCGGGAGTTCTAGGACCCGGGAGACCCAGTACTTC. This translates into CASSGSSRTRETQYF. This sequence joins TRBV7-2 and TRBJ2-5; possibly TRBD2 for D (5 bases). Looked up from germline, CDR1 is SGHTA and CDR2 is FQGNSA. V lost 5 bases and J 5 bases, leaving 18 bases between the germline ends. This CDR3 region has 15 residues.

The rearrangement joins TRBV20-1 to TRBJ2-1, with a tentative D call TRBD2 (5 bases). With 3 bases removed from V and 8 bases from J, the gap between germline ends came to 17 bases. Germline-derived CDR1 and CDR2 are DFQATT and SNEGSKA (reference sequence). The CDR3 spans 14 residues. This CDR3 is CSASGKSRKDEQFF. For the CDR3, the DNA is TGCAGTGCTAGCGGGAAAAGCCGGAAGGATGAGCAGTTCTTC.

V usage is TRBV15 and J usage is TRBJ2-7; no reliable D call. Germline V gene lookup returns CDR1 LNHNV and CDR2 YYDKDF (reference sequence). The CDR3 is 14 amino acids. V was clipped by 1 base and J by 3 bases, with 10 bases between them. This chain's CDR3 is CATSRVAEHYEQYF. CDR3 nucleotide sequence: TGTGCCACCAGCAGAGTCGCCGAACACTACGAGCAGTACTTC.

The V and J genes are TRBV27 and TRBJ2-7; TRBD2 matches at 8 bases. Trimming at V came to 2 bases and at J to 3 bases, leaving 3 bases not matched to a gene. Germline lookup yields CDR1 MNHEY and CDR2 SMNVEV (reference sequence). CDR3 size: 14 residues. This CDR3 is CASSLAGGHYEQYF. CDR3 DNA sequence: TGTGCCAGCAGTTTAGCGGGAGGCCACTACGAGCAGTACTTC.